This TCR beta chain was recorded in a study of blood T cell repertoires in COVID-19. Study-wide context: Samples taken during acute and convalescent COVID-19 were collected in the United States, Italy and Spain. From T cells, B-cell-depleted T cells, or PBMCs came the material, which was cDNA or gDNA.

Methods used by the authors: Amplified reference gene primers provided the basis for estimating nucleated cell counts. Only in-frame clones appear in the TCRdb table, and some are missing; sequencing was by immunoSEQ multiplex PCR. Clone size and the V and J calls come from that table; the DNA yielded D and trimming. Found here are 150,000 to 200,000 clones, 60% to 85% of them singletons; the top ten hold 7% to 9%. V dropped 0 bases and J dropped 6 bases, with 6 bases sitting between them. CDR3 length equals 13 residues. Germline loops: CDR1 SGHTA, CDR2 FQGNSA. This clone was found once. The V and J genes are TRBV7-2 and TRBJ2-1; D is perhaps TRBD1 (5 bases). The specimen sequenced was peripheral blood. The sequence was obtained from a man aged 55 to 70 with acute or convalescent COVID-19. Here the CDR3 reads CASSLAGANEQFF. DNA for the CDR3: TGTGCCAGCAGCTTAGCAGGGGCCAATGAGCAGTTCTTC.